This T cell receptor (beta chain) was documented in a study of T cells in Graves' hyperthyroidism and ophthalmopathy. Worth noting for this clonotype: Antigen unknown.

Study observations and caveats: Blood also showed most of the thyroid clonotypes that were expanded above 0.001.

Amplification of TCR beta CDR3 regions used RNA as the template. HTBI primers were used for first-round RT-PCR of the TCR CDR3. TCRdb independently ran MiXCR on the multiplex PCR reads; one entry per CDR3 protein. This table has roughly 380,000 distinct CDR3 sequences, approximately 19% appearing once. Trimming left V 8 bases short and J 10 bases short, with 19 bases between. The CDR3 spans 13 residues. Germline CDR1 and CDR2: MGHRA and YSYEKL. The rearrangement links TRBV4-1 to TRBJ2-3, with D possibly being TRBD2 (6 bases). This TCR came from a woman aged 18-30 years with Graves' hyperthyroidism. Specimen: blood. This CDR3 is CASSPGGGGSQYF. The CDR3 nucleotides are TGCGCCAGCTCCCCCGGGGGTGGAGGTTCGCAGTATTTT.